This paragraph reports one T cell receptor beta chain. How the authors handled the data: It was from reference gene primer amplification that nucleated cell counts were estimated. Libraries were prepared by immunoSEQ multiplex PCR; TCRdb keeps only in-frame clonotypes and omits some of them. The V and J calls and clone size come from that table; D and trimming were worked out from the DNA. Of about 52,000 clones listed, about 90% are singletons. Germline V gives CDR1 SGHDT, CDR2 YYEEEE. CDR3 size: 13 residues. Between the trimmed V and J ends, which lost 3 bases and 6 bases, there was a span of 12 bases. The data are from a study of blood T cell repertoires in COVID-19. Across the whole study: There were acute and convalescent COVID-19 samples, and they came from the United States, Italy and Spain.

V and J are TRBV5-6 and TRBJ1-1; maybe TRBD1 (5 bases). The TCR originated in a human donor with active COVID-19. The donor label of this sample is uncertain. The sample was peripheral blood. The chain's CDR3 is CASSWGRGAEAFF. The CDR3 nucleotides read TGTGCCAGCAGCTGGGGGAGGGGTGCTGAAGCTTTCTTT.